Described below is a single T cell receptor beta chain sequence and its context. This record belongs to a study of blood T cell repertoires in COVID-19. For the study at large: Some COVID-19 samples were acute and others convalescent; all came from the United States, Italy and Spain. PBMCs, B-cell-depleted T cells, or T cells provided the cDNA or gDNA that made up the material.

Trimming pared 3 bases from V and 4 bases from J, leaving 12 bases between. Per the germline V gene, CDR1 is MNHNY and CDR2 is SVGAGI (reference sequence). The CDR3 is made up of 14 amino acids. The authors' processing: Researchers report that nucleated cell counts were estimated from reference gene primer amplification. The repertoire was sequenced with immunoSEQ multiplex PCR; TCRdb's copy has only in-frame clones and lacks some. V and J calls plus clone size are reproduced from that table; the DNA served to infer D and trimming. Found here are 150,000 or so clones, about 72% of them singletons; the top ten hold around 2%.

The chain has TRBV6-6 and TRBJ1-1; D is perhaps TRBD1 (6 bases). The clonotype was recovered from a woman between 65 and 79 years old with acute or convalescent COVID-19. Specimen: peripheral blood. The CDR3 DNA reads TGTGCCAGCAGTTATGAGAGGACAGCCACTGAAGCTTTCTTT. This codes for CASSYERTATEAFF.